The 27 T cell receptor beta chains in this list originate from one sample, sequenced in a study of control samples from healthy donors and cancer patients. This table comes from immunoSEQ multiplex PCR, and its TCRdb copy is limited to in-frame clones, with some not included. The sample consists of under 450,000 clones, over 75% of them appearing once. Sequenced input: PBMCs. The receptors shown here come from a man aged 40-55 years with head and neck cancer.

The rearrangement joins TRBV27 to TRBJ2-7, with TRBD2 identical over 13 bases. CDR1 and CDR2 (germline): MNHEY, SMNVEV (reference sequence). The V and J ends lost 5 bases and 2 bases, in that order; junction bases with no gene match: 3. This CDR3 is built from 15 residues. CDR3 sequence: CASSEGTSGTYEQYF. CDR3 sequence (DNA): TGTGCCAGCAGTGAAGGGACTAGCGGGACCTACGAGCAGTACTTC.

This clone came up once. In DNA form, the CDR3 reads TGTGCCAGCAGCCCGGTGAGCTCCTACGAGCAGTACTTC. Translation: CASSPVSSYEQYF. The V call is TRBV7-9, the J call TRBJ2-7; D is unclear. Trimming shortened V by 5 bases and J by 0 bases, and 8 bases separated the two germline ends. CDR1 is SEHNR, CDR2 FQNEAQ, per germline (reference sequence). CDR3 length: 13 residues.

The V and J genes are TRBV24-1 and TRBJ2-3; TRBD2 aligns across 13 bases. The CDR3 covers 18 residues. With 1 base clipped from V and 2 bases from J, the junction kept 5 bases outside the gene matches. CDR1 is KGHDR and CDR2 is SFDVKD in the germline V gene. The CDR3 bases are TGTGCCACCAGTGATTTTCGGACTAGCGGGGGAATCACAGATACGCAGTATTTT. Translation gives CATSDFRTSGGITDTQYF.

V usage is TRBV7-9 and J usage is TRBJ2-1; D gene ambiguous. V shed 3 bases and J shed 2 bases, with 11 bases lying between them. This CDR3 is 15 amino acids long. The germline V gene has CDR1 SEHNR and CDR2 FQNEAQ (reference sequence). This CDR3 is CASSFEGRTYNEQFF. The DNA of the CDR3 is TGTGCCAGCAGCTTCGAAGGCAGAACCTACAATGAGCAGTTCTTC. The variable domain in full, with the rest retrieved from reference TRBV7-9 and TRBJ2-1, is DTGVSQNPRHKITKRGQNVTFRCDPISEHNRLYWYRQTLGQGPEFLTYFQNEAQLEKSRLLSDRFSAERPKGSFSTLEIQRTEQGDSAMYLCASSFEGRTYNEQFFGPGTRLTVL.

The genes are TRBV11-2 and TRBJ2-3; D may be TRBD1 (6 bases). The CDR3 sequence is 16 residues long. The V and J ends lost 5 bases and 5 bases respectively, with 20 bases between them. Germline V gives CDR1 SGHAT, CDR2 FQNNGV. The CDR3 loop is CASSPTSRGNQDTQYF. The CDR3 coding sequence is TGTGCCAGCAGCCCAACAAGCAGGGGAAATCAAGATACGCAGTATTTT.

V usage is TRBV5-6 and J usage is TRBJ1-1; 8 nucleotides align to TRBD1. Germline V gene data show CDR1 as SGHDT and CDR2 as YYEEEE. V shed 4 bases, J shed 5 bases, and the junction held 7 bases outside the gene matches. The CDR3 sequence is 14 residues long. CDR3 in DNA: TGTGCCAGCAGCACCGGACAGGGAAGGACTGAAGCTTTCTTT. It is translated as CASSTGQGRTEAFF. Full variable domain (rest looked up from reference TRBV5-6 and TRBJ1-1): DAGVTQSPTHLIKTRGQQVTLRCSPKSGHDTVSWYQQALGQGPQFIFQYYEEEERQRGNFPDRFSGHQFPNYSSELNVNALLLGDSALYLCASSTGQGRTEAFFGQGTRLTVV.

The V gene is TRBV30, the J gene TRBJ1-6; D is unclear. CDR3 length: 12 residues. V lost 8 bases and J lost 6, with 11 bases in between. Germline V gene data show CDR1 as GTSNPN and CDR2 as SVGIG (reference sequence). The CDR3 region is CAGRGLNSPLHF. The DNA for the CDR3 is TGTGCCGGACGGGGTCTTAATTCACCCCTCCACTTT.

V is TRBV5-1 and J is TRBJ2-7; 11 nucleotides agree with TRBD2. CDR3 length equals 15 residues. Per germline, CDR1 SGHRS and CDR2 YFSETQ. V lost 1 base to trimming and J lost 4 bases; unmatched junction nucleotides: 4. CDR3: CASSLTSGSGYEQYF. The CDR3 DNA is TGCGCCAGCAGCTTGACTAGCGGGAGTGGATACGAGCAGTACTTC.

The rearrangement joins TRBV13 to TRBJ1-1; 9 nucleotides align to TRBD1. Unmatched junction bases numbered 4, after V lost 4 bases and J lost 7 bases. This CDR3 has 13 amino acids. Germline CDR1 reads PRHDT; CDR2 reads FYEKMQ (reference sequence). The CDR3 spells CASSSTGGGEAFF. CDR3 coding DNA: TGTGCCAGCAGCTCCACAGGGGGCGGTGAAGCTTTCTTT.

The chain uses TRBV9 and TRBJ1-2; 8 bases are a match to TRBD1. The CDR3 is 13 residues long. Trimming cost V 4 bases and J 3 bases; bases outside gene matches: 2. Looked up from germline, CDR1 is SGDLS and CDR2 is YYNGEE. The CDR3 spells CASSSQGDYGYTF. The CDR3 coding sequence is TGTGCCAGCAGCTCACAGGGGGACTATGGCTACACCTTC.

This sequence joins TRBV9 and TRBJ2-3; D remains unclear. V lost 4 bases and J 5 bases, leaving 11 bases between the germline ends. This CDR3 is 13 amino acids long. Germline values: CDR1 SGDLS, CDR2 YYNGEE. Here the CDR3 DNA reads TGTGCCAGCAGCATCGGTCGGCGAGATACGCAGTATTTT. Encoded protein: CASSIGRRDTQYF.

This chain connects TRBV10-3 to TRBJ2-5; weak D call: TRBD1 (6 bases). The germline CDR1 and CDR2 sequences are ENHRY and SYGVKD. There are 15 residues in the CDR3. V gave up 6 bases and J gave up 1 base, with 15 bases separating them. CDR3 nucleotides: TGTGCCATCAGGGCCGCGACAGGCTTCCAAGAGACCCAGTACTTC. This codes for CAIRAATGFQETQYF.

The rearrangement joins TRBV30 to TRBJ2-3; possible D gene TRBD2, 6 bases. The CDR3 is 14 amino acids. Germline CDR1 GTSNPN, CDR2 SVGIG (reference sequence). The V end lost 2 bases, the J end lost 3 bases, and 12 bases lay between the germline ends. In nucleotides, the CDR3 is TGTGCCTGGAGTTCGGGGGTGGGAACAGATACGCAGTATTTT. This translates into CAWSSGVGTDTQYF.

The CDR3 is CASSDVGLAGEQFF. DNA for the CDR3: TGTGCCAGCAGCGACGTCGGACTAGCGGGAGAGCAGTTCTTC. The chain employs TRBV3-1 (or the pseudogene TRBV3-2) and TRBJ2-1; TRBD2 matches 12 bases. Germline CDR1 and CDR2: LGHDT and YNNKEL (reference sequence). Trimming took 5 bases from V and 10 from J; bases not matched to a gene: 6. The CDR3 totals 14 residues.

Only one count was recorded for this clone. The chain couples TRBV19 to TRBJ2-7, with TRBD1 matching 8 bases. The V gene end was trimmed by 5 bases and the J gene end by 6 bases; junction bases not matched to a gene: 6. The germline gives CDR1 LNHDA, CDR2 SQIVND (reference sequence). The CDR3 totals 13 residues. DNA of the CDR3: TGTGCCAGTAGTCCCGACAGGGGTAGCGAGCAGTACTTC. Amino acid sequence: CASSPDRGSEQYF.

This clone has a single count. The chain couples TRBV28 to TRBJ1-1, with D perhaps matching TRBD1 (5 bases). The CDR3 covers 13 residues. Germline values: CDR1 MDHEN, CDR2 SYDVKM. Trimming stripped 10 bases from V and 6 bases from J, with 18 bases between. The CDR3 loop reads CATGEGKRAEAFF. The CDR3 nucleotides read TGTGCCACCGGTGAGGGGAAGAGGGCTGAAGCTTTCTTT.

The gene calls are TRBV25-1 and TRBJ2-7; no definite D call. This CDR3 has 11 residues. From germline, CDR1 is MGHDK and CDR2 SYGVNS. Trimming left V 3 bases short and J 3 bases short, with 3 bases between. The chain's CDR3 is CASSDFYEQYF. CDR3 nucleotides: TGTGCCAGCAGTGACTTCTACGAGCAGTACTTC.

V gene TRBV9 combines with J gene TRBJ2-2; D gene uncertain. V dropped 7 bases and J dropped 4 bases, with 14 bases sitting between them. The CDR3 loop spans 14 amino acids. Germline CDR1 and CDR2: SGDLS and YYNGEE. CDR3 sequence: CASASGPVTGELFF. DNA for the CDR3: TGTGCCAGCGCCTCGGGCCCTGTCACCGGGGAGCTGTTTTTT. Full variable domain (missing parts from reference TRBV9 and TRBJ2-2): DSGVTQTPKHLITATGQRVTLRCSPRSGDLSVYWYQQSLDQGLQFLIQYYNGEERAKGNILERFSAQQFPDLHSELNLSSLELGDSALYFCASASGPVTGELFFGEGSRLTVL.

The table lists this clone with a few counts. The chain links TRBV30 to TRBJ2-7; D remains ambiguous. The CDR3 consists of 13 residues. The germline V gene encodes CDR1 GTSNPN and CDR2 SVGIG (reference sequence). Between the trimmed V and J ends, which lost 4 bases and 0 bases, there was a span of 10 bases. The DNA for the CDR3 is TGTGCCTGGATTGTGGATAACTCCTACGAGCAGTACTTC. Its translation: CAWIVDNSYEQYF.

The chain recombines TRBV6-5 with TRBJ2-7; a weak D match, TRBD1 (5 bases). The V and J ends lost 6 bases and 4 bases respectively, with 16 bases between them. CDR3 length equals 14 residues. CDR1 and CDR2 (germline): MNHEY, SVGAGI. CDR3 sequence (DNA): TGTGCCAGCAGCATTGCCCAGGGAAGGTACGAGCAGTACTTC. Translation: CASSIAQGRYEQYF.

This chain joins TRBV28 and TRBJ2-3; 7 bases align to TRBD1. V gave up 6 bases and J gave up 9 bases; unmatched junction bases: 15. Germline CDR1 and CDR2: MDHEN and SYDVKM. This CDR3 region has 15 residues. The CDR3 bases are TGTGCCAGCAGCCGATCGGTGAGACAGGGCAAGACGCAGTATTTT. Protein product: CASSRSVRQGKTQYF.

The chain couples TRBV6-2 or TRBV6-3 to TRBJ2-5; TRBD2 agrees at 9 bases. The CDR3 sequence is 16 residues long. Germline V lookup: CDR1 MNHEY, CDR2 SVGEGT. With 2 bases clipped from V and 2 bases from J, the junction kept 6 bases outside the gene matches. CDR3 sequence reads: CASSYGLAGNQETQYF. CDR3 nucleotide sequence: TGTGCCAGCAGTTACGGGCTAGCGGGGAATCAAGAGACCCAGTACTTC.

V and J are TRBV5-1 and TRBJ2-7; possibly TRBD2 for D (6 bases). Between the trimmed V and J ends, which lost 4 bases and 3 bases, there was a span of 14 bases. CDR1 and CDR2 from the germline V gene are SGHRS and YFSETQ. The CDR3 has 14 amino acids. The CDR3, as DNA: TGCGCCAGCAGCCCGGGACTGGGAGACTACGAGCAGTACTTC. Its translation: CASSPGLGDYEQYF.

The CDR3: CASSFHRDRGNYEQYF. CDR3 coding DNA: TGTGCCAGCAGTTTTCACCGGGACAGGGGGAACTACGAGCAGTACTTC. The rearrangement joins TRBV28 to TRBJ2-7; TRBD1 aligns across 11 bases. CDR1 MDHEN and CDR2 SYDVKM come from the germline V gene. The CDR3 contains 16 residues. Trimming removed 3 bases from V and 3 bases from J; junction bases left unmatched: 7.

The chain carries TRBV19 and TRBJ1-2, with D tentatively TRBD1 (6 bases). The CDR3 spans 14 residues. V was shortened by 6 bases and J by 0 bases, with 11 bases between the two germline ends. Germline V gene sequence: CDR1 LNHDA, CDR2 SQIVND (reference sequence). The CDR3, as DNA: TGTGCCAGTAGGGACAGCCCCTCTAACTATGGCTACACCTTC. Translation gives CASRDSPSNYGYTF.

The genes are TRBV6-5 and TRBJ2-2; weak D call: TRBD1 (5 bases). CDR1 and CDR2 from the germline V gene are MNHEY and SVGAGI. Between the trimmed V and J ends, which lost 2 bases and 4 bases, there was a span of 5 bases. The CDR3 extends over 13 amino acids. This CDR3 reads CASSYRGTGELFF. In DNA form, the CDR3 reads TGTGCCAGCAGTTACAGGGGCACCGGGGAGCTGTTTTTT.

J is TRBJ1-6 and V is TRBV9; 8 bases fit TRBD1. Germline CDR1 SGDLS, CDR2 YYNGEE. The V segment lost 3 bases and the J segment 7 bases; nucleotides outside the gene matches: 9. This CDR3 spans 16 amino acids. The CDR3, as DNA: TGTGCCAGCAGCGAGACAGGGGTCGCCAGCAATTCACCCCTCCACTTT. This sequence encodes CASSETGVASNSPLHF.